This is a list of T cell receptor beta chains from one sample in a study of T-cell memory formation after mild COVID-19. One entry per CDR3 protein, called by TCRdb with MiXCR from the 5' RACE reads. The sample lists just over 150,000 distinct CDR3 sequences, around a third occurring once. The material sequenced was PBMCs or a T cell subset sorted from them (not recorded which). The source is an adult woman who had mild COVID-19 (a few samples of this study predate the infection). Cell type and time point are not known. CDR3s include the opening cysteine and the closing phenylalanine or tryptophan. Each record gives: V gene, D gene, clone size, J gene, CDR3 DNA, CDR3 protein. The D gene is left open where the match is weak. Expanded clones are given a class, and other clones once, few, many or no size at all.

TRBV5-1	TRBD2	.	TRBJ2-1	TGCGCCAGCAGCTTGGGGAGCGGGAGGGCCCTCAATGAGCAGTTCTTC	CASSLGSGRALNEQFF
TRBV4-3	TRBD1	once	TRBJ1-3	TGCGCCAGCAGCCAAGAAGTCAGGGGGGACACCATATATTTT	CASSQEVRGDTIYF
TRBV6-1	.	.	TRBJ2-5	TGTGCCAGCAGGGGGGCCGAAGAGACCCAGTACTTC	CASRGAEETQYF
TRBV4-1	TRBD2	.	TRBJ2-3	TGCGCCAGCAGCCCTGGACTAGCGGGGGTCCTCACAGATACGCAGTATTTT	CASSPGLAGVLTDTQYF
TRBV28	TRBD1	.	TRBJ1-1	TGTGCCTTCCGGCCAGGGGGTGGTACTGAAGCTTTCTTT	CAFRPGGGTEAFF
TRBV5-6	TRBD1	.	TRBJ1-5	TGTGCCAGCAGCTACGCCGGGACAGGGGTAGGTCAGCCCCAGCATTTT	CASSYAGTGVGQPQHF
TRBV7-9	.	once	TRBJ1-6	TGTGCCAGCAGCTTCGCGGACAGAAAGAATTCACCCCTCCACTTT	CASSFADRKNSPLHF
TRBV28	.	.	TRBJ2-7	TGTGCCAGCGGAGTGTTCTACGAGCAGTACTTC	CASGVFYEQYF
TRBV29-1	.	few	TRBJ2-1	TGCAGCGTCCGGGGGGGACAGGTCTCCTACAATGAGCAGTTCTTC	CSVRGGQVSYNEQFF
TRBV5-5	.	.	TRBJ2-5	TGTGCCAGCAGCCCCGTTAGCCTGTCAGAGACCCAGTACTTC	CASSPVSLSETQYF
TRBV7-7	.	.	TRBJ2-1	TGTGCCAGCAGCCGCGGGGGCAGATACAATGAGCAGTTCTTC	CASSRGGRYNEQFF
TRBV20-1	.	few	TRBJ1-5	TGCAGTGCCGCTAATAAGAAGCATAGCAATCAGCCCCAGCATTTT	CSAANKKHSNQPQHF
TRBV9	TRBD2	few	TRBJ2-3	TGTGCCAGCAACGGCGGGGGGGGCACAGATACGCAGTATTTT	CASNGGGGTDTQYF
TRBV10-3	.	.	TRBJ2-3	TGTGCCATCAGTGAGCTAGATGATACGCAGTATTTT	CAISELDDTQYF
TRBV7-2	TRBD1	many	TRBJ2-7	TGTGCCAGCAGCTTAGGACAGGGCAGCTCCTACGAGCAGTACTTC	CASSLGQGSSYEQYF
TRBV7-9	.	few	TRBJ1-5	TGTGCCAGCAGCTTAGCGCGGGTGGGATCAGACAATCAGCCCCAGCATTTT	CASSLARVGSDNQPQHF
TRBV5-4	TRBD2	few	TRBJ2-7	TGTGCCAGCAGCACCCAAGCGGGGGGGCCGAGAGAGCAGTACTTC	CASSTQAGGPREQYF
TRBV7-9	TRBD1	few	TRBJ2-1	TGTGCCAGCAGCCCCAACTACAGGGGGCCATCCTACAATGAGCAGTTCTTC	CASSPNYRGPSYNEQFF
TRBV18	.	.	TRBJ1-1	TGTGCCAGCTCACTGGGCGCAAGGCACAAGTCTCATGAAGCTTTCTTT	CASSLGARHKSHEAFF
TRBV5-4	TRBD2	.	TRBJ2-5	TGTGCCAGCAGCTTGCCCTCGGGGGGACTACAAGAGACCCAGTACTTC	CASSLPSGGLQETQYF
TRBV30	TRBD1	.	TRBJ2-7	TGTGCCTGGAGTCCCCGAGACAGGGGGACTTACGAGCAGTACTTC	CAWSPRDRGTYEQYF
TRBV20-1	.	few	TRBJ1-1	TGCAGTGCTAGAGATCTCTTTCAGGGTGGGGACACTGAAGCTTTCTTT	CSARDLFQGGDTEAFF